This note documents a single T cell receptor (beta chain) sequence. Germline V CDR1 and CDR2: SSHAT, FNYEAQ (reference sequence). The CDR3 sequence is 15 residues long. Trimming removed 3 bases at V and 4 bases at J, with 15 bases between. The sample is drawn from a study of identical twins. Using its own MiXCR run on the 5' RACE reads, TCRdb lists one record per CDR3 protein. The data hold 500,000 to 700,000 distinct CDR3 sequences, with 7% to 7.5% observed a single time. This sample was also put to use in a study of yellow fever vaccine responses in identical twins.

This clonotype was obtained from a woman between 18 and 29 years old in good health. The sample consisted of PBMCs. The chain employs TRBV7-7 and TRBJ2-5; no reliable D call. CDR3 sequence reads: CASSLHSTIGETQYF. For the CDR3, the DNA is TGTGCCAGCAGCTTGCACAGTACAATAGGAGAGACCCAGTACTTC. The full variable domain, completed using reference TRBV7-7 and TRBJ2-5, is GAGVSQSPRYKVTKRGQDVTLRCDPISSHATLYWYQQALGQGPEFLTYFNYEAQPDKSGLPSDRFSAERPEGSISTLTIQRTEQRDSAMYRCASSLHSTIGETQYFGPGTRLLVL.